What follows are 32 T cell receptor beta chains derived from one specimen sequenced in a study of blood T cell repertoires in COVID-19. The method was immunoSEQ multiplex PCR; TCRdb's version includes in-frame clones alone and lacks a portion of them. The sample lists about 200,000 clones, around 88% seen once, with about 4.5% in the top ten. The sample consisted of PBMCs or T cells enriched from blood (not recorded which). The receptor set was obtained from a woman aged 30 to 39 who had been exposed to COVID-19.

This clone was recorded once. The CDR3 DNA reads as TGTGCCAGCAGCTTGATGTATAGCAATCAGCCCCAGCATTTT. This sequence encodes CASSLMYSNQPQHF. This chain links TRBV5-4 with TRBJ1-5; D is unresolved. Deletions cut 1 base from V and 0 bases from J, with 5 bases between. The CDR3 is 14 amino acids. CDR1 SGHNT and CDR2 YYREEE come from the germline V gene (reference sequence).

This chain joins TRBV2 and TRBJ2-3; TRBD1 matches at 7 bases. In germline, CDR1 is SNHLY, CDR2 FYNNEI. The junction had 21 bases not matched to a gene; V was cut back by 9 bases and J by 12 bases. This CDR3 has 15 amino acids. The CDR3 loop reads CARASGQVSPAKQYF. CDR3 DNA: TGTGCCAGAGCCTCCGGACAGGTGTCCCCAGCTAAACAGTATTTT.

The CDR3 coding sequence is TGTGCCAGCCGCGGGACAGGGGGCCTCTCCTACGAGCAGTACTTC. Its translation: CASRGTGGLSYEQYF. V usage is TRBV25-1 and J usage is TRBJ2-7; the match to TRBD1 covers 12 bases. The CDR3 consists of 15 residues. CDR1 is MGHDK and CDR2 is SYGVNS in the germline V gene. J lost 0 bases, V lost 8 bases, and 5 bases had no gene match.

The chain employs TRBV30 and TRBJ2-3; 9 bases agree with TRBD2. CDR1 and CDR2 (germline): GTSNPN, SVGIG (reference sequence). The length of the CDR3 is 13 residues. Trimming removed 3 bases from V and 3 bases from J; junction bases left unmatched: 1. The CDR3 reads CAWRLAGTDTQYF. The CDR3 DNA reads as TGTGCCTGGAGGCTAGCGGGGACAGATACGCAGTATTTT.

In DNA form, the CDR3 reads TGTGCCAGCAGCTTAGAAACAGGTCCTAATGAAAAACTGTTTTTT. Amino acids: CASSLETGPNEKLFF. The J gene is TRBJ1-4, the V gene TRBV7-6; a weak D match, TRBD1 (5 bases). V lost 1 base and J lost 3, with 9 bases in between. The CDR3 spans 15 residues. CDR1 SGHVS and CDR2 FNYEAQ come from the germline V gene.

About this clone: Other DNA sequences in the same sample also yield this CDR3. This rearrangement joins TRBV9 to TRBJ1-4; 9 positions agree with TRBD1. Trimming at V came to 3 bases and at J to 4 bases, leaving 7 bases not matched to a gene. Germline V gene sequence: CDR1 SGDLS, CDR2 YYNGEE. The CDR3 totals 16 residues. The CDR3 is CASSAPGTGFNEKLFF. The CDR3 DNA reads as TGTGCCAGCAGCGCCCCTGGGACAGGGTTTAATGAAAAACTGTTTTTT.

The rearrangement uses TRBV9 and TRBJ2-3, with 10 bases lining up with TRBD2. The germline V gene has CDR1 SGDLS and CDR2 YYNGEE. The CDR3 has 16 amino acids. V dropped 0 bases and J dropped 10; count of bases not matched to a gene: 11. The CDR3 nucleotides are TGTGCCAGCAGCGTAGGGAGCGCTAGCGGGGGAAGGGCGCAGTATTTT. This sequence encodes CASSVGSASGGRAQYF.

The chain recombines TRBV21-1 with TRBJ2-6; the table calls TRBD1, which could not be checked here. TRBV21-1 is termed a pseudogene. This CDR3 has 15 residues. The CDR3 DNA reads TGTGCCAGCAGCGCAGGGTTCGGAGGGGCCAACGTCCTGACTTTC. This sequence encodes CASSAGFGGANVLTF.

The chain joins TRBV27 to TRBJ2-6, with D maybe TRBD2 (6 bases). V lost 1 base and J 1 base, leaving 8 bases between the germline ends. In germline, CDR1 is MNHEY, CDR2 SMNVEV (reference sequence). The CDR3 sequence is 16 residues long. CDR3 in amino acids: CASSLWGVSGANVLTF. In DNA, the CDR3 is TGTGCCAGCAGTTTATGGGGGGTATCTGGGGCCAACGTCCTGACTTTC.

This rearrangement joins TRBV28 to TRBJ1-5, with unresolved D. Trimming pared 8 bases from V and 3 bases from J, leaving 20 bases between. In germline, CDR1 is MDHEN, CDR2 SYDVKM. The CDR3 totals 16 residues. The CDR3 DNA is TGTGCCAGCTCAGTTTCGTATACAGCCCTCAATCAGCCCCAGCATTTT. Translating it yields CASSVSYTALNQPQHF.

This clone appeared once. The CDR3 here is CACRRKQSSYEQYF. CDR3 DNA sequence: TGTGCCTGTAGGCGAAAACAGAGCTCCTACGAGCAGTACTTC. This rearrangement joins TRBV30 to TRBJ2-7; no firm D call. Trimming took off 6 bases at V and 0 bases at J, with 15 bases between the two ends. Germline V lookup: CDR1 GTSNPN, CDR2 SVGIG (reference sequence). The CDR3 is 14 residues long. Full variable domain (outside the CDR3, taken from reference TRBV30 and TRBJ2-7): SQTIHQWPATLVQPVGSPLSLECTVEGTSNPNLYWYRQAAGRGLQLLFYSVGIGQISSEVPQNLSASRPQDRQFILSSKKLLLSDSGFYLCACRRKQSSYEQYFGPGTRLTVT.

V usage is TRBV2 and J usage is TRBJ2-1; D not certain. The CDR3 sequence is 14 residues long. V was pared by 6 bases and J by 2 bases, with 11 bases between. Per the germline V gene, CDR1 is SNHLY and CDR2 is FYNNEI. CDR3 amino acids: CASRGPTPYNEQFF. As DNA, the CDR3 is TGTGCCAGCAGGGGCCCAACCCCCTACAATGAGCAGTTCTTC.

The chain carries TRBV30 and TRBJ1-1, with a weak D call TRBD1 (5 bases). The germline gives CDR1 GTSNPN, CDR2 SVGIG (reference sequence). The CDR3 covers 13 residues. Trimming shortened V by 2 bases and J by 2 bases, and 9 bases separated the two germline ends. The CDR3 is CAWSPGYNTEAFF. CDR3 bases: TGTGCCTGGAGTCCAGGGTACAACACTGAAGCTTTCTTT.

The CDR3 protein is CASSLAGEGGIYEQYF. CDR3 bases: TGCGCCAGCAGCTTGGCCGGGGAGGGTGGAATTTACGAGCAGTACTTC. This rearrangement joins TRBV5-1 to TRBJ2-7, with 7 bases matching TRBD2. Germline V lookup: CDR1 SGHRS, CDR2 YFSETQ. This CDR3 is 16 amino acids long. Unmatched junction bases numbered 10, after V lost 0 bases and J lost 4 bases.

The chain links TRBV9 to TRBJ2-3; D might be TRBD2 (7 bases). Trimming took 5 bases from V and 2 from J, leaving 12 bases between them. The germline CDR1 and CDR2 sequences are SGDLS and YYNGEE. The CDR3 is made up of 14 amino acids. The CDR3 region has the DNA TGTGCCAGCAGTGCGGGGGACACCACAGATACGCAGTATTTT. It encodes CASSAGDTTDTQYF.

This clone showed up just once. This chain links TRBV7-6 with TRBJ2-7; TRBD1 is a possible D gene (6 bases). Germline V gene data show CDR1 as SGHVS and CDR2 as FNYEAQ. This CDR3 is built from 17 residues. The V gene lost 6 bases and the J gene lost 0 bases, with 21 bases spanning the gap. The CDR3: CASSSRPGQPSSYEQYF. CDR3 bases: TGTGCCAGCAGTTCAAGACCGGGACAACCTTCCTCCTACGAGCAGTACTTC.

This clone has just a few counts. The chain has TRBV11-2 and TRBJ2-7, with a tentative D call TRBD2 (6 bases). This CDR3 contains 16 residues. Per the germline V gene, CDR1 is SGHAT and CDR2 is FQNNGV. Trimming took off 5 bases at V and 2 bases at J, with 19 bases between the two ends. DNA for the CDR3: TGTGCCAGCAGCCCAATCCGACGGGACTCTACCTACGAGCAGTACTTC. This translates into CASSPIRRDSTYEQYF.

This clone occurred once. This chain connects TRBV5-5 to TRBJ2-2; D possibly corresponds to TRBD1 (7 bases). Germline CDR1 and CDR2: SGHKS and YYEKEE (reference sequence). V lost 4 bases to trimming and J lost 3 bases, with 22 bases between them. The CDR3 is 18 amino acids. As DNA, the CDR3 is TGTGCCAGCAGCCTGAGGCGGACAGCCAGGGGGGACACCGGGGAGCTGTTTTTT. This gives the protein CASSLRRTARGDTGELFF.

The gene calls are TRBV19 and TRBJ2-2; 8 bases align to TRBD1. CDR1 and CDR2 (germline): LNHDA, SQIVND (reference sequence). Trimming took 6 bases from V and 4 from J; bases not matched to a gene: 4. The CDR3 runs to 14 residues. Here the CDR3 DNA reads TGTGCCAGTAGGACAGGGGTGGGCACCGGGGAGCTGTTTTTT. Protein: CASRTGVGTGELFF.

The genes are TRBV25-1 and TRBJ1-3; 8 bases align to TRBD1. Germline V lookup: CDR1 MGHDK, CDR2 SYGVNS. Trimming removed 6 bases from V and 0 bases from J; junction bases left unmatched: 4. CDR3 size: 15 residues. CDR3 in DNA: TGTGCCAGCAGCGACAGGGGACTCTCTGGAAACACCATATATTTT. Translation gives CASSDRGLSGNTIYF.

The chain uses TRBV7-8 and TRBJ2-3; maybe TRBD1 (6 bases). Germline V gene sequence: CDR1 SGHVS, CDR2 FQNEAQ. V gave up 5 bases and J gave up 4 bases, with 19 bases separating them. The CDR3 contains 16 residues. This chain's CDR3 is CASSREDRFDPDTQYF. CDR3 sequence (DNA): TGTGCCAGCAGCCGAGAAGACAGGTTTGATCCAGATACGCAGTATTTT.

The rearrangement joins TRBV15 to TRBJ1-6; D is perhaps TRBD1 (6 bases). The CDR3 consists of 14 residues. V was pared by 4 bases and J by 9 bases, with 13 bases between. Per the germline V gene, CDR1 is LNHNV and CDR2 is YYDKDF (reference sequence). The CDR3 sequence: CATSKGVLGSPLHF. In DNA form, the CDR3 reads TGTGCCACCAGCAAGGGGGTCCTGGGTTCACCCCTCCACTTT.

This clone has only one observation. The chain recombines TRBV4-2 with TRBJ2-3; 8 bases map to TRBD2. The CDR3 is 17 amino acids. CDR1 LGHNA and CDR2 YNFKEQ come from the germline V gene. Trimming took 1 base from V and 3 from J; bases not matched to a gene: 9. CDR3 sequence (DNA): TGTGCCAGCAGCCAAGTTTATTCGGGGGGGCCTACAGATACGCAGTATTTT. This translates into CASSQVYSGGPTDTQYF.

The rearrangement links TRBV3-1 (or the pseudogene TRBV3-2) to TRBJ1-5; tentative D call: TRBD1 (6 bases). V lost 1 base and J lost 5, with 12 bases in between. The CDR3 totals 15 residues. From germline, CDR1 is LGHDT and CDR2 YNNKEL (reference sequence). CDR3 in DNA: TGTGCCAGCAGCCAAGGACCCAGGGGCGATCAGCCCCAGCATTTT. It codes for CASSQGPRGDQPQHF.

CDR3 region: CASSLVQTGNTIYF. The DNA of the CDR3 is TGTGCCAGCAGCTTGGTTCAGACTGGAAACACCATATATTTT. The rearrangement joins TRBV5-5 to TRBJ1-3, with unresolved D. The germline V gene has CDR1 SGHKS and CDR2 YYEKEE (reference sequence). The CDR3 runs to 14 residues. With 0 bases removed from V and 2 bases from J, the gap between germline ends came to 6 bases.

This rearrangement joins TRBV5-1 to TRBJ2-7; TRBD1 matches 8 bases. V trimming: 4 bases; J trimming: 3 bases; junction bases outside the gene matches: 9. Germline V lookup: CDR1 SGHRS, CDR2 YFSETQ. The CDR3 runs to 15 residues. The CDR3 DNA is TGCGCCAGCAGCACTTTCGTGACAGGGGTCTACGAGCAGTACTTC. This translates into CASSTFVTGVYEQYF.

The genes are TRBV11-3 and TRBJ1-1; a possible D gene is TRBD1 (6 bases). Germline CDR1 is SGHNT and CDR2 is YENEEA. The CDR3 consists of 16 residues. Trimming took off 1 base at V and 4 bases at J, with 16 bases between the two ends. The CDR3 spells CASSLVPRGLFTEAFF. For the CDR3, the DNA is TGTGCCAGCAGCTTAGTTCCCAGGGGCCTGTTCACTGAAGCTTTCTTT.

The chain has TRBV27 and TRBJ2-3; a weak D match, TRBD2 (6 bases). Trimming removed 7 bases from V and 0 bases from J, with 8 bases in between. The CDR3 has 13 amino acids. Looked up from germline, CDR1 is MNHEY and CDR2 is SMNVEV (reference sequence). The CDR3 region has the DNA TGTGCCAGCACCGGGACTAGCACAGATACGCAGTATTTT. Protein: CASTGTSTDTQYF.

The sample holds a few counts of this clone. The V and J genes are TRBV15 and TRBJ1-1; no definite D call. Trimming removed 5 bases from V and 1 base from J, with 8 bases in between. Germline values: CDR1 LNHNV, CDR2 YYDKDF (reference sequence). The CDR3 covers 13 residues. The CDR3 DNA reads TGTGCCACCAGCGCGATGAGGAACACTGAAGCTTTCTTT. This codes for CATSAMRNTEAFF. The complete variable domain, with remaining parts taken from reference TRBV15 and TRBJ1-1, reads DAMVIQNPRYQVTQFGKPVTLSCSQTLNHNVMYWYQQKSSQAPKLLFHYYDKDFNNEADTPDNFQSRRPNTSFCFLDIRSPGLGDTAMYLCATSAMRNTEAFFGQGTRLTVV.

This chain links TRBV18 with TRBJ1-2; perhaps TRBD1 as D (6 bases). There are 14 residues in the CDR3. V lost 3 bases to trimming and J lost 6 bases, with 14 bases between them. Germline CDR1 reads KGHSH; CDR2 reads LQKENI. In nucleotides, the CDR3 is TGTGCCAGCTCACCGCAGGGGAGCGTCGATGGCTACACCTTC. The encoded protein is CASSPQGSVDGYTF.

The chain links TRBV7-2 to TRBJ1-2; 8 bases align to TRBD1. Germline V CDR1 and CDR2: SGHTA, FQGNSA. V lost 2 bases to trimming and J lost 3 bases; unmatched junction nucleotides: 5. CDR3 length: 15 amino acids. The CDR3 region is CASSLRTGPYYGYTF. CDR3 sequence (DNA): TGTGCCAGCAGCTTAAGGACAGGGCCCTACTATGGCTACACCTTC.

The V gene is TRBV4-1, the J gene TRBJ2-7; 11 bases line up with TRBD2. This CDR3 region has 17 residues. CDR1 and CDR2 (germline): MGHRA, YSYEKL. Unmatched junction bases numbered 7, after V lost 0 bases and J lost 3 bases. Here the CDR3 DNA reads TGCGCCAGCAGCCAAGATCCTCTAGCGGGGGGAAACTACGAGCAGTACTTC. Translated: CASSQDPLAGGNYEQYF.